Shown below are 29 T cell receptor beta chains from a single sample sequenced in a study of blood T cell repertoires in COVID-19. Here immunoSEQ multiplex PCR was the method, and the copy in TCRdb shows in-frame clones only, minus some. The sample contains 180,000 or so clones, 80% to 90% of which appear only once. Source material: peripheral blood. These receptors originate from a man in his 60s with acute or convalescent COVID-19.

The chain joins TRBV6-1 to TRBJ2-5, with 8 bases lining up with TRBD1. There are 14 residues in the CDR3. Germline CDR1 is MNHNS and CDR2 is SASEGT. After removal of 1 base from V and 2 bases from J, the junction contained 0 bases not matched to a gene. The CDR3 loop is CASSEGQGQETQYF. In DNA form, the CDR3 reads TGTGCCAGCAGTGAAGGACAGGGGCAAGAGACCCAGTACTTC.

The gene calls are TRBV3-1 (or the pseudogene TRBV3-2) and TRBJ1-1; a possible D gene is TRBD1 (5 bases). CDR1 is LGHDT and CDR2 is YNNKEL in the germline V gene (reference sequence). This CDR3 comprises 13 residues. V gave up 7 bases and J gave up 11 bases, with 20 bases separating them. The chain's CDR3 is CASTANGRGNAFF. Written as DNA, the CDR3 is TGTGCCAGCACCGCCAACGGAAGGGGCAATGCTTTCTTT.

The V and J genes are TRBV25-1 and TRBJ2-7; D is undetermined. The CDR3 covers 14 residues. With 0 bases removed from V and 0 bases from J, the gap between germline ends came to 6 bases. Germline V gives CDR1 MGHDK, CDR2 SYGVNS. Written as DNA, the CDR3 is TGTGCCAGCAGTGAATATCGACACTCCTACGAGCAGTACTTC. This sequence encodes CASSEYRHSYEQYF.

The chain carries TRBV2 and TRBJ1-5, with TRBD1 identical over 9 bases. Per the germline V gene, CDR1 is SNHLY and CDR2 is FYNNEI. V lost 4 bases to trimming and J lost 6 bases; unmatched junction nucleotides: 7. The length of the CDR3 is 15 residues. This CDR3 reads CASSGGTGNGQPQHF. CDR3 nucleotide sequence: TGTGCCAGCAGTGGAGGGACAGGGAACGGTCAGCCCCAGCATTTT.

V and J are TRBV6-4 and TRBJ2-7; 8 positions match TRBD1. This CDR3 spans 13 amino acids. CDR1 and CDR2 from the germline V gene are MRHNA and SNTAGT. J lost 4 bases, V lost 7 bases, and 6 bases had no gene match. The CDR3 loop is CASTLDREYEQYF. In nucleotides, the CDR3 is TGTGCCAGCACCCTGGACAGGGAGTACGAGCAGTACTTC.

The rearrangement uses TRBV7-9 and TRBJ1-6; 7 bases match TRBD1. CDR1 is SEHNR, CDR2 FQNEAQ, per germline (reference sequence). Germline trimming cut 7 bases from V and 8 bases from J; bases unmatched to any gene: 11. The CDR3 spans 15 residues. For the CDR3, the DNA is TGTGCCAGCACTCCTGCCCGGGACAGCTATTCACCCCTCCACTTT. The encoded protein is CASTPARDSYSPLHF.

V usage is TRBV30 and J usage is TRBJ2-1, with D tentatively TRBD1 (5 bases). This CDR3 is built from 12 residues. CDR1 and CDR2 from the germline V gene are GTSNPN and SVGIG (reference sequence). Deletions cut 0 bases from V and 8 bases from J, with 8 bases between. In nucleotides, the CDR3 is TGTGCCTGGAGTGTAATGGGGCATGAGCAGTTCTTC. Translating it yields CAWSVMGHEQFF.

This clone was counted a single time. The rearrangement links TRBV28 to TRBJ1-2; D is undetermined. Looked up from germline, CDR1 is MDHEN and CDR2 is SYDVKM. CDR3 length: 13 residues. V was shortened by 5 bases and J by 9 bases, with 16 bases between the two germline ends. CDR3 amino acids: CASSVPADGSYTF. As DNA, the CDR3 is TGTGCCAGCAGTGTCCCCGCGGACGGGAGCTACACCTTC.

The chain carries TRBV12-5 and TRBJ1-1; tentative D call: TRBD1 (6 bases). Trimming left V 6 bases short and J 1 base short, with 12 bases between. The CDR3 length is 14 residues. Germline V gene lookup returns CDR1 LGHNT and CDR2 FRNRAP. In DNA, the CDR3 is TGTGCTAGTGGATCCGACAGGCAGAACACTGAAGCTTTCTTT. Protein sequence: CASGSDRQNTEAFF.

This clone has a single count. The chain is built from TRBV4-1 and TRBJ2-7, with 8 nucleotides matching TRBD2. Germline V gives CDR1 MGHRA, CDR2 YSYEKL. The CDR3 sequence is 15 residues long. V lost 2 bases and J lost 3; bases outside the gene matches: 6. CDR3 bases: TGCGCCAGCAGCCAACGGGAGGGACCCAACTACGAGCAGTACTTC. This translates into CASSQREGPNYEQYF.

This clone occurred a few times. This rearrangement joins TRBV6-1 to TRBJ2-1, with D perhaps matching TRBD1 (6 bases). V was shortened by 2 bases and J by 14 bases, with 10 bases between the two germline ends. The CDR3 consists of 11 residues. The V gene's germline CDR1 is MNHNS and CDR2 SASEGT. The chain's CDR3 is CASSERTAEFF. The CDR3 nucleotides are TGTGCCAGCAGTGAACGGACAGCTGAGTTCTTC.

This clone has just a few counts. This chain connects TRBV6-4 to TRBJ2-7, with D tentatively TRBD2 (5 bases). Germline CDR1 reads MRHNA; CDR2 reads SNTAGT. CDR3 length: 15 residues. Trimming pared 7 bases from V and 3 bases from J, leaving 19 bases between. The CDR3 nucleotides read TGTGCCAGCACCCGGGTCCCGAGGGATCGCTACGAGCAGTACTTC. Amino acid sequence: CASTRVPRDRYEQYF.

The rearrangement uses TRBV28 and TRBJ1-1, with TRBD1 matching over 7 bases. V dropped 2 bases and J dropped 4; count of bases not matched to a gene: 4. Germline loops: CDR1 MDHEN, CDR2 SYDVKM. The CDR3 is 14 amino acids. CDR3 DNA: TGTGCCAGCAGTTTAAACAGGGGAGGCACTGAAGCTTTCTTT. Its translation: CASSLNRGGTEAFF.

The chain carries TRBV2 and TRBJ2-7; 8 bases agree with TRBD2. The CDR3 is made up of 14 amino acids. The V segment lost 4 bases and the J segment 6 bases; nucleotides outside the gene matches: 8. Germline V gives CDR1 SNHLY, CDR2 FYNNEI. The CDR3 nucleotides are TGTGCCAGCAGTGGTCCGGGACTAGGAGGCGAGCAGTACTTC. Protein product: CASSGPGLGGEQYF.

The V and J genes are TRBV5-5 and TRBJ1-1, with 7 nucleotides matching TRBD1. J gave up 4 bases and V 1 base, and 1 base lay outside the gene matches. The CDR3 totals 13 residues. Germline V lookup: CDR1 SGHKS, CDR2 YYEKEE (reference sequence). The CDR3 sequence is CASSLTGATEAFF. CDR3 nucleotides: TGTGCCAGCAGCTTGACAGGGGCCACTGAAGCTTTCTTT.

The chain has TRBV2 and TRBJ1-5; 8 bases are a match to TRBD1. Germline values: CDR1 SNHLY, CDR2 FYNNEI. This CDR3 is built from 14 residues. J gave up 5 bases and V 6 bases, and 6 bases lay outside the gene matches. The CDR3 here is CASRQGQADQPQHF. In nucleotides, the CDR3 is TGTGCCAGCAGACAGGGACAGGCCGATCAGCCCCAGCATTTT.

This sequence joins TRBV28 and TRBJ1-1; D might be TRBD1 (6 bases). Germline loops: CDR1 MDHEN, CDR2 SYDVKM. Trimming took 6 bases from V and 0 from J, leaving 17 bases between them. The CDR3 is 16 residues long. CDR3 nucleotide sequence: TGTGCCAGCAGGCCCCCGAGGACAGTAATGAACACTGAAGCTTTCTTT. This codes for CASRPPRTVMNTEAFF.

The V gene is TRBV12-1, the J gene TRBJ2-6; the table's D call TRBD2 went unverified against the DNA. TRBV12-1 is annotated as a pseudogene. The CDR3 loop spans 19 amino acids. The chain's CDR3 is CASSQPGLAASSGANVLTF. The CDR3 DNA sequence: TGTGCCAGCAGCCAACCAGGACTAGCGGCATCCTCTGGGGCCAACGTCCTGACTTTC.

V and J are TRBV3-1 (or the pseudogene TRBV3-2) and TRBJ2-7; 8 bases are shared with TRBD1. Trimming cost V 1 base and J 3 bases; bases outside gene matches: 17. In germline, CDR1 is LGHDT, CDR2 YNNKEL (reference sequence). The length of the CDR3 is 19 residues. The CDR3 DNA is TGTGCCAGCAGCCAAGGCCACGGGACAGGTAGTCGGCGGGACTACGAGCAGTACTTC. This encodes CASSQGHGTGSRRDYEQYF.

The J gene is TRBJ2-3, the V gene TRBV7-9; D is perhaps TRBD2 (6 bases). The CDR3 runs 14 residues. V dropped 8 bases and J dropped 0 bases, with 12 bases sitting between them. Germline V gene sequence: CDR1 SEHNR, CDR2 FQNEAQ (reference sequence). The CDR3 region is CASDRGRSTDTQYF. The CDR3 DNA reads as TGTGCCAGCGACCGGGGGAGAAGCACAGATACGCAGTATTTT.

This rearrangement joins TRBV9 to TRBJ2-5, with 7 bases fitting TRBD1. The CDR3 is made up of 14 amino acids. After removal of 9 bases from V and 9 bases from J, the junction contained 17 bases not matched to a gene. The germline V gene encodes CDR1 SGDLS and CDR2 YYNGEE. The CDR3 nucleotides are TGTGCCACAGGGACCGGGGACAGACAAGCAGCCCAGTACTTC. This translates into CATGTGDRQAAQYF.

V usage is TRBV3-1 (or the pseudogene TRBV3-2) and J usage is TRBJ2-7; 10 bases map to TRBD2. This CDR3 spans 17 amino acids. From germline, CDR1 is LGHDT and CDR2 YNNKEL (reference sequence). J gave up 3 bases and V 3 bases, and 11 bases lay outside the gene matches. The CDR3 sequence is CASSQVTSGEGYYEQYF. In DNA form, the CDR3 reads TGTGCCAGCAGCCAGGTAACTAGCGGGGAGGGCTACTACGAGCAGTACTTC.

The chain couples TRBV2 to TRBJ2-5; D ambiguous. V was pared by 3 bases and J by 9 bases, with 14 bases between. CDR1 is SNHLY and CDR2 is FYNNEI in the germline V gene. The CDR3 length is 13 residues. The chain's CDR3 is CASSEGSKMAQYF. CDR3 in DNA: TGTGCCAGCAGTGAGGGTAGCAAGATGGCCCAGTACTTC.

The V call is TRBV7-8, the J call TRBJ1-5; D is ambiguous. V lost 5 bases and J 4 bases, leaving 12 bases between the germline ends. The CDR3 is made up of 14 amino acids. Germline values: CDR1 SGHVS, CDR2 FQNEAQ. CDR3: CASSLLGWNQPQHF. Written as DNA, the CDR3 is TGTGCCAGCAGCCTCCTCGGGTGGAATCAGCCCCAGCATTTT.

The chain recombines TRBV28 with TRBJ2-7; a weak D match, TRBD2 (6 bases). CDR3 size: 16 residues. V was clipped by 2 bases and J by 1 base, with 15 bases between them. Germline CDR1 and CDR2: MDHEN and SYDVKM. CDR3 sequence: CASSLVRRETSYEQYF. DNA of the CDR3: TGTGCCAGCAGTTTAGTTCGGCGGGAAACTTCCTACGAGCAGTACTTC.

This clone occurred once. The chain carries TRBV6-5 and TRBJ1-6, with D possibly TRBD1 on 5 matching bases. V shed 8 bases and J shed 1 base, with 9 bases lying between them. Looked up from germline, CDR1 is MNHEY and CDR2 is SVGAGI. This CDR3 has 14 residues. CDR3 sequence reads: CASGGISYNSPLHF. As DNA, the CDR3 is TGTGCCAGCGGGGGGATTTCCTATAATTCACCCCTCCACTTT.

The chain joins TRBV4-1 to TRBJ2-3, with D possibly TRBD1 on 6 matching bases. There are 15 residues in the CDR3. From germline, CDR1 is MGHRA and CDR2 YSYEKL. V lost 0 bases, J lost 2 bases, and 9 bases lay in between. The DNA of the CDR3 is TGCGCCAGCAGCCAAGATGGACAGATCACAGATACGCAGTATTTT. Residues: CASSQDGQITDTQYF.

The chain couples TRBV27 to TRBJ2-7; unclear D gene. Germline CDR1 is MNHEY and CDR2 is SMNVEV (reference sequence). Trimming pared 5 bases from V and 3 bases from J, leaving 11 bases between. The CDR3 consists of 13 residues. CDR3 nucleotide sequence: TGTGCCAGCAGTGACTTCCCAAACTACGAGCAGTACTTC. Residues: CASSDFPNYEQYF.

The chain is built from TRBV28 and TRBJ1-5; D unresolved. Trimming stripped 6 bases from V and 1 base from J, with 10 bases between. CDR1 is MDHEN and CDR2 is SYDVKM in the germline V gene. The CDR3 is 14 residues long. Here the CDR3 DNA reads TGTGCCAGCAGCCCCGTGGGCAGCAATCAGCCCCAGCATTTT. The encoded protein is CASSPVGSNQPQHF.